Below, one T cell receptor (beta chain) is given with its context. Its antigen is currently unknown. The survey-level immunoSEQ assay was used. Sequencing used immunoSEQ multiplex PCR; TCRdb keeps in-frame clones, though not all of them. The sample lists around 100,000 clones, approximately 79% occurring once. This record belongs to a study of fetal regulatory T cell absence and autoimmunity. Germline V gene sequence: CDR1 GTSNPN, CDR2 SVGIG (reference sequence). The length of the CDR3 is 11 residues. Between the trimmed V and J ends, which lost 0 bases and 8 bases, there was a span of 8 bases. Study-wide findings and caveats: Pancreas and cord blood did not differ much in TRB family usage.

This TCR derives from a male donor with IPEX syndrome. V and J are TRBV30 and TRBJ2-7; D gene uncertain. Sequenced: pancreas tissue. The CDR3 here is CAWSVSFKQYF. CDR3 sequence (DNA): TGTGCCTGGAGTGTTAGCTTTAAGCAGTACTTC.